This T cell receptor beta chain came from a study of Graves' ophthalmopathy and Graves' hyperthyroidism. Points from the study as a whole: Forecasting of ophthalmopathy progression by the model achieved approximately 70% sensitivity and 72% to 85% specificity. Ophthalmopathy was separated from stable hyperthyroidism by a 13-signature model with around 89% sensitivity and over 70% specificity. Blood also contained most of the expanded thyroid clonotypes above 0.001 frequency.

TCR beta CDR3 amplification used RNA transcripts. First-round RT-PCR employed HTBI primers, with a second-round multiplex PCR after it. TCRdb re-analysed the multiplex PCR reads in MiXCR, keeping a single row per CDR3 protein. The table records hundreds of thousands of distinct CDR3 sequences, 22% of them present only once. Trimming took off 2 bases at V and 2 bases at J, with 12 bases between the two ends. Germline CDR1 is GTSNPN and CDR2 is SVGIG (reference sequence). CDR3 length: 14 amino acids. Clinical symptoms and serum thyroxine were used for diagnosis; TRAb, thyroid ultrasound and orbital computed tomography were also relied on. In regard to this clonotype: What it binds is not known.

Sequencing input: peripheral blood. V is TRBV30 and J is TRBJ2-5; D possibly corresponds to TRBD2 (5 bases). The receptor comes from a young woman with stable Graves' hyperthyroidism. Some clones in this sample may be carry-over from other donors' samples. This CDR3 reads CAWSIGLSQETQYF. CDR3 DNA: TGTGCCTGGAGTATAGGACTGTCTCAAGAGACCCAGTACTTC.